This TCR beta chain stems from a study of cytomegalovirus exposure and HLA in healthy donors. Whole-study findings and limits: HLA allele associations emerged for some 16,000 TCR beta sequences in a later analysis, at 0.05 false discovery rate. Across HLA loci, a later analysis found differing TCR association rates, with DRB1 most and HLA-C fewest.

CDR1 and CDR2 (germline): MNHNS, SASEGT. CDR3 length equals 15 residues. The V and J ends lost 0 bases and 3 bases respectively, with 12 bases between them. Note on this clone: Its cognate antigen is unknown.

Vbeta (60) and Jbeta (13) primers were used in the PCR. Libraries were prepared by immunoSEQ multiplex PCR; TCRdb keeps only in-frame clonotypes and omits some of them. The sample consists of hundreds of thousands of clones, 75% to 80% of them appearing once. This sequence joins TRBV6-1 and TRBJ2-7, with D perhaps TRBD2 (6 bases). The receptor was derived from a male donor in good health and CMV-seronegative. Sequenced material: PBMCs. CDR3 loop: CASSEAFQGLYEQYF. CDR3 nucleotide sequence: TGTGCCAGCAGTGAAGCGTTCCAGGGACTCTACGAGCAGTACTTC.